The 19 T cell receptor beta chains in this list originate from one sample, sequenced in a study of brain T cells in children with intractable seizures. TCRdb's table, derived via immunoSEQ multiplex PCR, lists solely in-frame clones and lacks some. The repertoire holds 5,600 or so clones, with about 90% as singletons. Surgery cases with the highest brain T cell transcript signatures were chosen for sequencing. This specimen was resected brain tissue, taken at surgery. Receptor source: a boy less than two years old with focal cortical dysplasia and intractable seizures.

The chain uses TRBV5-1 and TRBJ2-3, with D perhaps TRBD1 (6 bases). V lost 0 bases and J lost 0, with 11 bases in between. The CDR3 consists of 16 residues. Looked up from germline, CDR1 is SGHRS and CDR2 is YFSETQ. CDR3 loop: CASSLGGPGSTDTQYF. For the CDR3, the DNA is TGCGCCAGCAGCTTGGGGGGGCCTGGAAGCACAGATACGCAGTATTTT. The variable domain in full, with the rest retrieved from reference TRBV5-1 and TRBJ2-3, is KAGVTQTPRYLIKTRGQQVTLSCSPISGHRSVSWYQQTPGQGLQFLFEYFSETQRNKGNFPGRFSGRQFSNSRSEMNVSTLELGDSALYLCASSLGGPGSTDTQYFGPGTRLTVL.

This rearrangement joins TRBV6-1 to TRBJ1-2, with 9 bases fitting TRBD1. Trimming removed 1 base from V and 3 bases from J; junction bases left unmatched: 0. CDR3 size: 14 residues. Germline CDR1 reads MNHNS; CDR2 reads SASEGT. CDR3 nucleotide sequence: TGTGCCAGCAGTGAAGGGGACAGGGACTATGGCTACACCTTC. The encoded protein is CASSEGDRDYGYTF.

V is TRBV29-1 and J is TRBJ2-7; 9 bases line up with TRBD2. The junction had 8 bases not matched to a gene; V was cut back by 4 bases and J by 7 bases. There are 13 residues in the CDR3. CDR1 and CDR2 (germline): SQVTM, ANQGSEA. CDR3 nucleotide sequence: TGCAGCGTTGTAGCGGGGGATCCGGGAGAGCAGTACTTC. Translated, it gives CSVVAGDPGEQYF.

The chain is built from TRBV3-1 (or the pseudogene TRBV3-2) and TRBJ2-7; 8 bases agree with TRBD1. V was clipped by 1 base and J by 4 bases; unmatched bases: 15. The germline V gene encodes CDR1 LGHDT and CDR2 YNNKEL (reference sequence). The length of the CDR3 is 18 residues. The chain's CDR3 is CASSQVLGVRQGKYEQYF. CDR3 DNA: TGTGCCAGCAGCCAAGTTCTTGGGGTTCGACAGGGGAAGTACGAGCAGTACTTC.

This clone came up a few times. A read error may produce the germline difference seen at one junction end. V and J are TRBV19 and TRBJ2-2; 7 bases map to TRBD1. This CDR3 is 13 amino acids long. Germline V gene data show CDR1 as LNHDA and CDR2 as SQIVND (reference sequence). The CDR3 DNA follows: TGTGCCAGTAGTATAGCAGGGGGACGGGAACTGTTTTTT. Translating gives CASSIAGGRELFF. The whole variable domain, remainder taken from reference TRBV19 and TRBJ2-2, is DGGITQSPKYLFRKEGQNVTLSCEQNLNHDAMYWYRQDPGQGLRLIYYSQIVNDFQKGDIAEGYSVSREKKESFPLTVTSAQKNPTAFYLCASSIAGGRELFFGEGSRLTVL.

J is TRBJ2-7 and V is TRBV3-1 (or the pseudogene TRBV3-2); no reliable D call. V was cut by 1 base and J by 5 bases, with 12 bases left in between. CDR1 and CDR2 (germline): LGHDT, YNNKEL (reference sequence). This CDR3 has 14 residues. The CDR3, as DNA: TGTGCCAGCAGCCAAGCTGGGTTTTGGAACGAGCAGTACTTC. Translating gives CASSQAGFWNEQYF.

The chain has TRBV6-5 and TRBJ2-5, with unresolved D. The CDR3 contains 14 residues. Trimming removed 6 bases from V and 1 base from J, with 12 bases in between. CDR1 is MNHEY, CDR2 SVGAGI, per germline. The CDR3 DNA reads TGTGCCAGCAGCGTCGCGGCAGCCCAAGAGACCCAGTACTTC. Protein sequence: CASSVAAAQETQYF.

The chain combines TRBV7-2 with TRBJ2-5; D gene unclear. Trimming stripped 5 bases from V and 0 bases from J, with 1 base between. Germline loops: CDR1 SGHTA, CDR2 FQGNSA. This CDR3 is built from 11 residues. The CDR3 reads CASSNQETQYF. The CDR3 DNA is TGTGCCAGCAGCAACCAAGAGACCCAGTACTTC.

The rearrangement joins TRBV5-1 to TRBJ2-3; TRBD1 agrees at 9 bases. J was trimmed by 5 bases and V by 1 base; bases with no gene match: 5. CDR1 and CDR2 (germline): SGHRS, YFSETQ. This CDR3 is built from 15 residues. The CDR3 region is CASSLLQGAGDTQYF. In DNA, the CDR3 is TGCGCCAGCAGCTTGTTACAGGGGGCCGGAGATACGCAGTATTTT.

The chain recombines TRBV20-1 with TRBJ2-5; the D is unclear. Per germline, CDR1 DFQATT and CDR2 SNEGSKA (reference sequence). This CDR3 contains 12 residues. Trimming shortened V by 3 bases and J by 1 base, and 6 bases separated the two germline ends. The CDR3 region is CSASGVQETQYF. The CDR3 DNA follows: TGCAGTGCTAGTGGGGTCCAAGAGACCCAGTACTTC.

CDR3 nucleotides: TGTGCCAGTAGTATGGTAACTTGGGAACTCTACAATGAGCAGTTCTTC. Encoded protein: CASSMVTWELYNEQFF. V usage is TRBV19 and J usage is TRBJ2-1, with D unresolved. V lost 3 bases and J 3 bases, leaving 15 bases between the germline ends. Germline values: CDR1 LNHDA, CDR2 SQIVND (reference sequence). This CDR3 has 16 amino acids.

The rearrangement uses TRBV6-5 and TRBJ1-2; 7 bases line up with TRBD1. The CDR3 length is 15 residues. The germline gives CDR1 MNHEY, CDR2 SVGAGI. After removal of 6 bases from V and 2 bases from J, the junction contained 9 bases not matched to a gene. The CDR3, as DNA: TGTGCCAGCAGATACCCGGGACAGCTCAACTATGGCTACACCTTC. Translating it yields CASRYPGQLNYGYTF.

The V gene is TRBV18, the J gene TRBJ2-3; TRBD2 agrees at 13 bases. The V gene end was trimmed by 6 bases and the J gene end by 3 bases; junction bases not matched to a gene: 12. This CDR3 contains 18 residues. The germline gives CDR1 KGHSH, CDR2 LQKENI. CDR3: CASSHRLAGGVTTDTQYF. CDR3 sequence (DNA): TGTGCCAGCTCCCACCGACTAGCGGGAGGAGTGACGACAGATACGCAGTATTTT.

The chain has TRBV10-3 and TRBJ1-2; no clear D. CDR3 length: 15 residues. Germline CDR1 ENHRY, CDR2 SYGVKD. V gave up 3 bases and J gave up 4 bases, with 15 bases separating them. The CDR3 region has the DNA TGTGCCATCAGTGATGAGACCCCAGCCCTCTATGGCTACACCTTC. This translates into CAISDETPALYGYTF.

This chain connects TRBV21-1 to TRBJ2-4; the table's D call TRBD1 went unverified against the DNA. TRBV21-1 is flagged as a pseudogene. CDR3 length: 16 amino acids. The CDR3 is CASSKTEFLAKNIQYF. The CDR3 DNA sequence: TGTGCCAGCAGCAAAACAGAGTTTCTAGCCAAAAACATTCAGTACTTC.

The CDR3 sequence is CASSLVVRRGGEQYF. In DNA form, the CDR3 reads TGTGCCAGCAGCTTAGTTGTTAGGCGGGGTGGCGAGCAGTACTTC. V usage is TRBV7-2 and J usage is TRBJ2-7; perhaps TRBD2 as D (6 bases). The CDR3 is made up of 15 amino acids. V lost 1 base, J lost 6 bases, and 16 bases lay in between. Germline V gene sequence: CDR1 SGHTA, CDR2 FQGNSA. Filled out from reference TRBV7-2 and TRBJ2-7, the complete variable domain reads GAGVSQSPSNKVTEKGKDVELRCDPISGHTALYWYRQSLGQGLEFLIYFQGNSAPDKSGLPSDRFSAERTGGSVSTLTIQRTQQEDSAVYLCASSLVVRRGGEQYFGPGTRLTVT.

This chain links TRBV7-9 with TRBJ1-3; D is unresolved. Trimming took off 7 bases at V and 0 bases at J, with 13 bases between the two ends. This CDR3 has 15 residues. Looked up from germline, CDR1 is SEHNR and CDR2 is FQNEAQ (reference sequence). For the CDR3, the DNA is TGTGCCAGCACCTTTCAATACCACTCTGGAAACACCATATATTTT. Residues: CASTFQYHSGNTIYF.

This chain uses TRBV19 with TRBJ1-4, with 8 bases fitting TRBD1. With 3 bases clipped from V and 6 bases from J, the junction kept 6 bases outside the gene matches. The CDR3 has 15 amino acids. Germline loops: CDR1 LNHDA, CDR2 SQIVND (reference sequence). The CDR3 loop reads CASSIRTGLHEKLFF. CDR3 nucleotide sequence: TGTGCCAGTAGTATTCGGACAGGGTTGCATGAAAAACTGTTTTTT.

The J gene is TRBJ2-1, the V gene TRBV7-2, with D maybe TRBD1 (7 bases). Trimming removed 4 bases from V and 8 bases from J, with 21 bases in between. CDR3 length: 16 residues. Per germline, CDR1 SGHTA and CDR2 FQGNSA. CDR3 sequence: CASSYPPTGRYDEQFF. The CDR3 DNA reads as TGTGCCAGCAGCTACCCCCCGACAGGGAGGTACGATGAGCAGTTCTTC.